Listed below are T cell receptor beta chains from one sample, sequenced in a study of PD-L1 blockade in urothelial cancer. Libraries were prepared by immunoSEQ multiplex PCR; TCRdb keeps only in-frame clonotypes and omits some of them. Of approximately 32,000 clones in the sample, around 84% are singletons; the top ten hold more than 25%. Here the sequenced sample was PBMCs, taken around atezolizumab (anti-PD-L1) treatment. The receptors were gathered from a man in his fifties or sixties with urothelial cancer. Both conserved end residues are part of each CDR3. A D gene is named only where the DNA matches it firmly.

j_gene | d_gene | v_gene | CDR3nt | CDR3aa
TRBJ2-2 | TRBD1 | TRBV6-6 | TGTGCCAGCAGAAACCGACAGGGCACGAACACCGGGGAGCTGTTTTTT | CASRNRQGTNTGELFF
TRBJ1-4 | - | TRBV18 | TGTGCCAGCTCATTACAATGGAATGAAAAACTGTTTTTT | CASSLQWNEKLFF
TRBJ2-3 | - | TRBV7-9 | TGTGCCAGCAGATCTACAGGGACAGATACGCAGTATTTT | CASRSTGTDTQYF
TRBJ2-7 | - | TRBV9 | TGTGCCAGCAGCGGCGTCGGCTCCTACGAGCAGTACTTC | CASSGVGSYEQYF
TRBJ2-7 | - | TRBV19 | TGTGCCAGTAGTATAACAGGGTCATACTACGAGCAGTACTTC | CASSITGSYYEQYF
TRBJ2-2 | TRBD2 | TRBV6-4 | TGTGCCAGCAGTGCTAGCGGGGGTGACACCGGGGAGCTGTTTTTT | CASSASGGDTGELFF
TRBJ2-5 | - | TRBV28 | TGTGCCAGCAGTTCCCCAAGGGGCCATGAGACCCAGTACTTC | CASSSPRGHETQYF
TRBJ1-3 | TRBD1 | TRBV30 | TGTGCCTGGAGTATCGACAGGGCGTCTGGAAACACCATATATTTT | CAWSIDRASGNTIYF
TRBJ2-1 | TRBD1 | TRBV7-9 | TGTGCCAGCAGTACGCCCCCCGGGACAGGGTATCACAATGAGCAGTTCTTC | CASSTPPGTGYHNEQFF
TRBJ2-7 | TRBD2 | TRBV10-1 | TGCGCCAGCAGTGAGGGGTCTAGCGGCCTTTCCTACGAGCAGTACTTC | CASSEGSSGLSYEQYF
TRBJ2-2 | TRBD2 | TRBV4-3 | TGCGCCAGCAGCCAAGAAACTAGCGGGGGGTGGGGCACCGGGGAGCTGTTTTTT | CASSQETSGGWGTGELFF
TRBJ2-5 | - | TRBV5-1 | TGCGCCAGCAGCAAGGACATAGGAGAGACCCAGTACTTC | CASSKDIGETQYF
TRBJ1-5 | TRBD1 | TRBV6-1 | TGTGCCAGCAGTGTTAGACAGGGGGACTATCAGCCCCAGCATTTT | CASSVRQGDYQPQHF
TRBJ2-1 | TRBD1 | TRBV6-1 | TGTGCCAGCAGTGGGACACAGGGGATCCACAACCACAATGAGCAGTTCTTC | CASSGTQGIHNHNEQFF
TRBJ2-5 | - | TRBV5-1 | TGCGCCAGCAGCTTGGCGGGATCTTCGGGACAAGAGACCCAGTACTTC | CASSLAGSSGQETQYF
TRBJ1-1 | - | TRBV7-9 | TGTGCCAGCAGCGCGACAGTTGAAGCTTTCTTT | CASSATVEAFF